This is a list of T cell receptor beta chains from one sample in a study of blood T cell repertoires in COVID-19. Method: immunoSEQ multiplex PCR; TCRdb's copy keeps in-frame clones and lacks some. The data hold about 170,000 clones, with roughly 86% observed a single time. The sequencing sample was made of peripheral blood. The receptors shown here come from a woman between 50 and 59 years old with acute or convalescent COVID-19. Both conserved end residues are part of each CDR3. D genes are given only for firm matches. Clone size appears in some rows only: once, few, many, or a class for an expanded clone.

V gene,clone size,D gene,J gene,CDR3 DNA,CDR3 protein
TRBV11-2,.,.,TRBJ1-5,TGTGCCAGCAGCTTAGCAGGGCGAAATCAGCCCCAGCATTTT,CASSLAGRNQPQHF
TRBV27,.,.,TRBJ2-7,TGTGCCAGCAGTTTAATGGTGGGAGTGGGTGTGGACGAGCAGTACTTC,CASSLMVGVGVDEQYF
TRBV4-2,.,TRBD1,TRBJ2-2,TGTGCCAGCAGCCGGACCGGGACAGAAAACACCGGGGAGCTGTTTTTT,CASSRTGTENTGELFF
TRBV19,.,TRBD2,TRBJ2-2,TGTGCCAGTAGTCTAGGACTAGGAACTAACACCGGGGAGCTGTTTTTT,CASSLGLGTNTGELFF
TRBV19,.,TRBD2,TRBJ2-1,TGTGCCACCTTAGCGGGAGAGTCCTACAATGAGCAGTTCTTC,CATLAGESYNEQFF
TRBV25-1,.,TRBD1,TRBJ1-4,TGTGCCAGCAGTCTCACTAAACAGGGGGTTGAAAAACTGTTTTTT,CASSLTKQGVEKLFF
TRBV29-1,.,.,TRBJ2-7,TGCAGCGTTGAAGGTCAGTCGTCCTACGAGCAGTACTTC,CSVEGQSSYEQYF
TRBV7-7,.,TRBD2,TRBJ2-3,TGTGCCAGCAGCCCTTTCCTAGCGGGATCGGGGGATACGCAGTATTTT,CASSPFLAGSGDTQYF
TRBV28,.,TRBD1,TRBJ2-1,TGTGCCAGCATCCCGAGACAGGGGTACTACAATGAGCAGTTCTTC,CASIPRQGYYNEQFF
TRBV4-2,.,.,TRBJ2-1,TGTGCCAGCAGCCAAGATTCGGGGGAGGTGGGAAATGAGCAGTTCTTC,CASSQDSGEVGNEQFF
TRBV19,.,TRBD1,TRBJ1-4,TGTGCCAGTAGTATCGGGACAGATAATGAAAAACTGTTTTTT,CASSIGTDNEKLFF
TRBV5-6,.,.,TRBJ1-3,TGTGCCAGCAGCCTGTCGGGGACACTAATCGGAAACACCATATATTTT,CASSLSGTLIGNTIYF
TRBV2,.,.,TRBJ2-2,TGTGCCATCTTGGGGCTCAACACCGGGGAGCTGTTTTTT,CAILGLNTGELFF
TRBV10-3,.,.,TRBJ1-1,TGTGCCATCAGTGAGGAATTCGGATTAGAGGGTTTGAGGGCTTTCTTT,CAISEEFGLEGLRAFF
TRBV11-2,.,TRBD2,TRBJ2-5,TGTGCCAGCAGCTTAGATTCGGTGGGAGGGGAGACCCAGTACTTC,CASSLDSVGGETQYF
TRBV7-9,once,TRBD2,TRBJ2-7,TGTGCCAGCAGCTTTAGCGGGGGGGGCGGCTACGAGCAGTACTTC,CASSFSGGGGYEQYF
TRBV7-2,.,TRBD2,TRBJ2-1,TGTGCCAGCAGCTTAGGGAGCGGGAGGTACAATGAGCAGTTCTTC,CASSLGSGRYNEQFF
TRBV24-1,.,.,TRBJ2-2,TGTGCCACTGAGTCCGGGGAGCTGTTTTTT,CATESGELFF
TRBV2,medium-sized,.,TRBJ1-2,TGTGCCAGCAGCTCAATACGGTGGGCCTATGGCTACACCTTC,CASSSIRWAYGYTF
TRBV11-3,.,.,TRBJ1-1,TGTGCCAGCAGCTTTTCAACAGGGTATGGGGCTGAAGCTTTCTTT,CASSFSTGYGAEAFF
TRBV5-4,.,.,TRBJ2-3,TGTGCCAGCAGCTGGACATTTAGCACAGATACGCAGTATTTT,CASSWTFSTDTQYF
TRBV4-3,.,TRBD2,TRBJ2-7,TGCGCCAGCAGCCAAGATCGACTAGCCGCCGAGCAGTACTTC,CASSQDRLAAEQYF
TRBV5-1,.,TRBD2,TRBJ2-5,TGCGCCAGCAGCGCGGGACTAGCTGACCAAGAGACCCAGTACTTC,CASSAGLADQETQYF
TRBV3-1/TRBV3-2,once,.,TRBJ2-4,TGTGCCAGCAGCCAAGCACTGGGGCGCAACATTCAGTACTTC,CASSQALGRNIQYF
TRBV30,.,.,TRBJ1-1,TGTGCCTGGAATTGGGGAGGTGCGGACACTGAAGCTTTCTTT,CAWNWGGADTEAFF
TRBV30,.,TRBD1,TRBJ2-3,TGTGCCTGGAGCCCTTCGTGGACAGGCGCAGATACGCAGTATTTT,CAWSPSWTGADTQYF
TRBV4-2,.,.,TRBJ2-1,TGTGCCAGCAGTTACGGGACTGACGACTACAATGAGCAGTTCTTC,CASSYGTDDYNEQFF
TRBV7-9,.,TRBD1,TRBJ2-5,TGTGCCAGCAGCCCCACAGGGGGCGAGGAGACCCAGTACTTC,CASSPTGGEETQYF
TRBV4-1,.,.,TRBJ1-5,TGCGCCAGCAGCCCCCAGGGACATAACCAGCCCCAGCATTTT,CASSPQGHNQPQHF
TRBV4-3,.,.,TRBJ2-3,TGCGCCAGCAGCCCCCGAAGACAGACAGATACGCAGTATTTT,CASSPRRQTDTQYF
TRBV19,.,.,TRBJ1-2,TGTGCCAGTAGTATGCGGCAGCACTATGGCTACACCTTC,CASSMRQHYGYTF
TRBV11-3,.,TRBD2,TRBJ2-1,TGTGCCAGCAGCTCTAGCGGGGGGAGCTCCTACAATGAGCAGTTCTTC,CASSSSGGSSYNEQFF
TRBV7-2,.,TRBD2,TRBJ2-1,TGTGCCACCGGGACTAGCGGGGGGGCATGGATGAATGAGCAGTTCTTC,CATGTSGGAWMNEQFF
TRBV30,.,.,TRBJ1-3,TGTGCCTGGAGCGGACAGTTAGTTTTAGAAGTTCGAAACACCATATATTTT,CAWSGQLVLEVRNTIYF
TRBV28,.,.,TRBJ1-5,TGTGCCAGCAGTTTAGATCGGAATCAGCCCCAGCATTTT,CASSLDRNQPQHF
TRBV7-9,.,.,TRBJ2-2,TGTGCCAGCAGATTGACAGCTTTAACCGGGGAGCTGTTTTTT,CASRLTALTGELFF
TRBV4-3,.,.,TRBJ2-7,TGCGCCAGCAGCCAAGAATGGTCTAGCGCGGGACCTACTTCCTACGAGCAGTACTTC,CASSQEWSSAGPTSYEQYF
TRBV19,.,.,TRBJ1-1,TGTGCCAGCTGGGTTAAAGGGGGCACTGAAGCTTTCTTT,CASWVKGGTEAFF